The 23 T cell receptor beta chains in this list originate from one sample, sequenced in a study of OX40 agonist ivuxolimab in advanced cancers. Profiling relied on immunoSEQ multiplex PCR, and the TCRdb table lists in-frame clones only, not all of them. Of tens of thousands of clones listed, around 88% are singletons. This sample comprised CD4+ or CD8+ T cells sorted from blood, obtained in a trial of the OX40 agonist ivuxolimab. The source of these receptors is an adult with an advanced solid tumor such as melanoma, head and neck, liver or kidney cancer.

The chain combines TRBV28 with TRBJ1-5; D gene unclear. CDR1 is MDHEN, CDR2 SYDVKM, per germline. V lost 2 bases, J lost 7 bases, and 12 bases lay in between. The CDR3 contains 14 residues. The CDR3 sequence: CASSLTQDPQPQHF. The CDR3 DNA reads TGTGCCAGCAGTTTAACGCAGGATCCCCAGCCCCAGCATTTT.

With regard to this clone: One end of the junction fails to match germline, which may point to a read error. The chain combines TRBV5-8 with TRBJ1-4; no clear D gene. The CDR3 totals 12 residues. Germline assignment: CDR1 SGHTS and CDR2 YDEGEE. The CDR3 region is CASSRPPSGGTF. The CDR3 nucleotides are TGTGCCAGCAGCCGACCACCCTCGGGAGGAACCTTT.

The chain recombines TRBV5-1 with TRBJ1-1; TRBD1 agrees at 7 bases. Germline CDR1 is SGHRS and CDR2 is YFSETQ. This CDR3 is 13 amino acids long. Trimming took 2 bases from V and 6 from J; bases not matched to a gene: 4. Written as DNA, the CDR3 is TGCGCCAGCAGCTTAACACAGGGGTCTGAAGCTTTCTTT. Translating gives CASSLTQGSEAFF.

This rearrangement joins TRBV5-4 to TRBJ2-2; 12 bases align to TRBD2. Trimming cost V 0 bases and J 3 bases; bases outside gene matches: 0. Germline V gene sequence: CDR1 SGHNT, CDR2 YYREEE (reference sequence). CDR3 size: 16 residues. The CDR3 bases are TGTGCCAGCAGCTTGGGACTAGCGGGAGACACCGGGGAGCTGTTTTTT. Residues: CASSLGLAGDTGELFF.

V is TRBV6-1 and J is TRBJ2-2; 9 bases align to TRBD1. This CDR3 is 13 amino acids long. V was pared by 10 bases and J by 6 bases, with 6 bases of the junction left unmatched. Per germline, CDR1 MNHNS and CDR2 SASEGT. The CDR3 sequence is CATGTGKPGELFF. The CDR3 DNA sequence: TGTGCCACCGGGACAGGGAAGCCCGGGGAGCTGTTTTTT.

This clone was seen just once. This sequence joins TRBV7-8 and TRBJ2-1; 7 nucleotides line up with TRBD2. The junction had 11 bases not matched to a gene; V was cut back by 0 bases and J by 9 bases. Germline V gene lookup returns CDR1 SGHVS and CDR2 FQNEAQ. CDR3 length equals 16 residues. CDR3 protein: CASSLAGGVDSSEQFF. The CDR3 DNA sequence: TGTGCCAGCAGCTTAGCGGGGGGGGTCGATTCAAGTGAGCAGTTCTTC. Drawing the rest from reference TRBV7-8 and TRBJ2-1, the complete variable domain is GAGVSQSPRYKVAKRGQDVALRCDPISGHVSLFWYQQALGQGPEFLTYFQNEAQLDKSGLPSDRFFAERPEGSVSTLKIQRTQQEDSAVYLCASSLAGGVDSSEQFFGPGTRLTVL.

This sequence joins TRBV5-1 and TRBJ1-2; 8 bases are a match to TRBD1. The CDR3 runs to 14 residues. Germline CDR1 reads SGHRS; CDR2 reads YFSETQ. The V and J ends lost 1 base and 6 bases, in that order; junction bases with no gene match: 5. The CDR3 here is CASSLTPTGDGYTF. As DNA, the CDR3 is TGCGCCAGCAGCTTGACCCCGACAGGGGATGGCTACACCTTC.

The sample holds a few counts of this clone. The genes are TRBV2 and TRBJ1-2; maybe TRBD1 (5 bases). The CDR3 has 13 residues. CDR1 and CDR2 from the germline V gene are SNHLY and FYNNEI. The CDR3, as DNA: TGTGCGGCGACAGCACCGGCTAACTATGGCTACACCTTC. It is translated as CAATAPANYGYTF.

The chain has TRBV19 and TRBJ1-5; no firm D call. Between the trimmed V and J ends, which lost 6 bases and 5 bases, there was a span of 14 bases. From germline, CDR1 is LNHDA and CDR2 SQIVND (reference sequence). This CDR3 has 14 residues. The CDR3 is CASSPLFFYQPQHF. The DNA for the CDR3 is TGTGCCAGTAGCCCTTTATTCTTTTATCAGCCCCAGCATTTT. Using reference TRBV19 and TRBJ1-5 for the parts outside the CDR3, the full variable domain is DGGITQSPKYLFRKEGQNVTLSCEQNLNHDAMYWYRQDPGQGLRLIYYSQIVNDFQKGDIAEGYSVSREKKESFPLTVTSAQKNPTAFYLCASSPLFFYQPQHFGDGTRLSIL.

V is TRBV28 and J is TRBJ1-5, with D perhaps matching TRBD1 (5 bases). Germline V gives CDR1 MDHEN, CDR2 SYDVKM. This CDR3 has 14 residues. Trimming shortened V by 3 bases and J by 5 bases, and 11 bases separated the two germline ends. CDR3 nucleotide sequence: TGTGCCAGCAGTTTGTCAGGGTCCCATCAGCCCCAGCATTTT. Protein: CASSLSGSHQPQHF.

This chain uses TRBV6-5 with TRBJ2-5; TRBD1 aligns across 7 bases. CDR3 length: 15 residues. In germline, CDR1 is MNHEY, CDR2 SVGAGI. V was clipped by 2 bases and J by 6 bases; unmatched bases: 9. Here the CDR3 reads CASSYLTGPGKTQYF. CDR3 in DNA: TGTGCCAGCAGTTACCTGACAGGGCCCGGGAAGACCCAGTACTTC.

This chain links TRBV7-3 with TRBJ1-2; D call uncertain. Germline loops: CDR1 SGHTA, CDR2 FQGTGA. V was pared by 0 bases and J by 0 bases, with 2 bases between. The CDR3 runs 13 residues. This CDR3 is CASSLTSNYGYTF. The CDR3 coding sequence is TGTGCCAGCAGCTTAACTTCTAACTATGGCTACACCTTC.

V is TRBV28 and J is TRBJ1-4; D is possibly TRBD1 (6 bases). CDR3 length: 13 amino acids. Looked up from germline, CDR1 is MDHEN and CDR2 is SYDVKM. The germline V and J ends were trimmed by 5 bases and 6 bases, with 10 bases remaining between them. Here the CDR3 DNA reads TGTGCCAGCAGTCATCCAGGGGATGAAAAACTGTTTTTT. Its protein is CASSHPGDEKLFF.

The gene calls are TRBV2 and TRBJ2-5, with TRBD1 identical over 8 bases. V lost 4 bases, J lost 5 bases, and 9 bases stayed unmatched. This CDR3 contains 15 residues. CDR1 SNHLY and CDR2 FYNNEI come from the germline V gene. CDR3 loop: CASSGLQGAWETQYF. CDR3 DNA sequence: TGTGCCAGCAGTGGTTTGCAGGGGGCCTGGGAGACCCAGTACTTC.

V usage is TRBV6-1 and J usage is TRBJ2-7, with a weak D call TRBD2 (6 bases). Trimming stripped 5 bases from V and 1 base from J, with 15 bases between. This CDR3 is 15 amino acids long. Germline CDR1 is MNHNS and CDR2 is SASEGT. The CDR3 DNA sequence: TGTGCCAGCAGTCCAAAGGACGGACTATCCTACGAGCAGTACTTC. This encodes CASSPKDGLSYEQYF.

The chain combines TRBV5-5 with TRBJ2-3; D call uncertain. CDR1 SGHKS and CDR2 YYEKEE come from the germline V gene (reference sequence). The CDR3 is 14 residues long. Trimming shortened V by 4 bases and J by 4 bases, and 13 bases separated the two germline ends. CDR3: CASSPRLDADTQYF. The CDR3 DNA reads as TGTGCCAGCAGCCCCCGTCTCGACGCAGATACGCAGTATTTT.

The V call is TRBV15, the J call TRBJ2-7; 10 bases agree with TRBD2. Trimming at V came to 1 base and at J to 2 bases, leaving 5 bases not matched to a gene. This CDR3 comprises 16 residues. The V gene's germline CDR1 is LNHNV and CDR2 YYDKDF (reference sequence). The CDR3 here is CATSRAPAGGAYEQYF. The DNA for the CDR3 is TGTGCCACCAGCAGAGCCCCAGCGGGAGGGGCCTACGAGCAGTACTTC.

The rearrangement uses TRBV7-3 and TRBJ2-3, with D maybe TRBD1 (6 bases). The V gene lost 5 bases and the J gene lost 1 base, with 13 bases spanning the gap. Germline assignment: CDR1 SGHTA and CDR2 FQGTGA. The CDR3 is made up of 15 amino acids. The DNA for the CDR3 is TGTGCCAGCAGCCTTCAGGGGTCGGGCACAGATACGCAGTATTTT. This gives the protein CASSLQGSGTDTQYF.

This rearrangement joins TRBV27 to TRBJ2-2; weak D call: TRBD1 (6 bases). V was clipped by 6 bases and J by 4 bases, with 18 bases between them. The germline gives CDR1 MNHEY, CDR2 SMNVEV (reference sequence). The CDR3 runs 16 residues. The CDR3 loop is CASSPPRQVPTGELFF. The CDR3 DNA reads TGTGCCAGCAGCCCTCCCCGACAGGTTCCCACCGGGGAGCTGTTTTTT.

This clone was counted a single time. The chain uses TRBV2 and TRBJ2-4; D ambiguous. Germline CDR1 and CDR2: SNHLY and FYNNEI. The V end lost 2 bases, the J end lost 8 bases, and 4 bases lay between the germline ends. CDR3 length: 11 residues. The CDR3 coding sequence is TGTGCCAGCAGTGAAAAACACATTCAGTACTTC. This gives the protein CASSEKHIQYF.

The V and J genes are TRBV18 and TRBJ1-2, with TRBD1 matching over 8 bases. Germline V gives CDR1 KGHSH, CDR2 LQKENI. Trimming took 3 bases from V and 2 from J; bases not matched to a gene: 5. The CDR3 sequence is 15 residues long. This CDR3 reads CASSPETGVNYGYTF. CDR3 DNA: TGTGCCAGCTCACCGGAGACAGGGGTCAACTATGGCTACACCTTC. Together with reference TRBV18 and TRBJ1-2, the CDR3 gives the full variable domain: NAGVMQNPRHLVRRRGQEARLRCSPMKGHSHVYWYRQLPEEGLKFMVYLQKENIIDESGMPKERFSAEFPKEGPSILRIQQVVRGDSAAYFCASSPETGVNYGYTFGSGTRLTVV.

The CDR3 coding sequence is TGTGCCAGCAGCCAAGTCGTCCGTCTAGCGGGAGGACAGACAGATACGCAGTATTTT. This encodes CASSQVVRLAGGQTDTQYF. J is TRBJ2-3 and V is TRBV4-2; 11 nucleotides agree with TRBD2. The CDR3 runs 19 residues. V dropped 1 base and J dropped 3; count of bases not matched to a gene: 12. Germline V gene lookup returns CDR1 LGHNA and CDR2 YNFKEQ.

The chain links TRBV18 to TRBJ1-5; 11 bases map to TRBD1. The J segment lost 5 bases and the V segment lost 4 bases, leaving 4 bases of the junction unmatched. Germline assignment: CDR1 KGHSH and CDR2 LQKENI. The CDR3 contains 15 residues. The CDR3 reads CASSHTDRGHQPQHF. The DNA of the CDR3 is TGTGCCAGCTCACATACGGACAGGGGGCATCAGCCCCAGCATTTT.